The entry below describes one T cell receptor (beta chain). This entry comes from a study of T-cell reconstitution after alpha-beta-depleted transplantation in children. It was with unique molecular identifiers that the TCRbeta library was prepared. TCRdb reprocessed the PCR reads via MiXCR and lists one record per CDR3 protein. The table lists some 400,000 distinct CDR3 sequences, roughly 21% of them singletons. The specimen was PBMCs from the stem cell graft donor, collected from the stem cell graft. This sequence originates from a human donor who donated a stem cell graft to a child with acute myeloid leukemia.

The CDR3 spells CASSQGILAGQPKYF. CDR3 sequence (DNA): TGTGCCAGCAGCCAAGGTATACTAGCGGGCCAACCCAAGTATTTT. The chain has TRBV3-1 and TRBJ2-3, with 9 positions matching TRBD2. After removal of 1 base from V and 13 bases from J, the junction contained 12 bases not matched to a gene. The CDR3 contains 15 residues. Germline lookup yields CDR1 LGHDT and CDR2 YNNKEL (reference sequence).